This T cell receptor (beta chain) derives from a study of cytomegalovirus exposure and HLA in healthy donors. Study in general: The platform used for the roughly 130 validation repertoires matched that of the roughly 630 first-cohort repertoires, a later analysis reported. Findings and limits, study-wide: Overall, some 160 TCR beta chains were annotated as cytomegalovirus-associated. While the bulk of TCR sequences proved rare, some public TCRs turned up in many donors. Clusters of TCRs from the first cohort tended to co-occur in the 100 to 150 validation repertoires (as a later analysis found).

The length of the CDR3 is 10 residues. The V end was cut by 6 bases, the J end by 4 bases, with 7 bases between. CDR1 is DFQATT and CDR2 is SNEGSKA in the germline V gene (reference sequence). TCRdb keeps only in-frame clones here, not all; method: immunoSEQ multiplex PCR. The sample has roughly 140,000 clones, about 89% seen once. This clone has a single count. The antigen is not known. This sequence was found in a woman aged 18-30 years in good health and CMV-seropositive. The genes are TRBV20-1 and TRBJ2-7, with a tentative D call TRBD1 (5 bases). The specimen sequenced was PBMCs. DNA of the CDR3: TGCAGTGCCTCAGGGTACGAGCAGTACTTC. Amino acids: CSASGYEQYF.